This TCR delta chain was identified during a study of γδ T cells in repeated Plasmodium falciparum infection. The ends were cut back, 5 bases at V and 4 bases at J, with 8 bases in the middle. The CDR3 contains 12 residues. CDR1 is TSWWSYY, CDR2 QGS, per germline. This clone was picked up many times. TCRdb's entry gives the protein of a much larger clone, which mismatches this DNA's translation at residue 7, likely from a read error; the protein reported here is translated from the DNA. TCRdb redid clone calling on the multiplex PCR reads using CATT. This table holds tens of thousands of delta-chain clones, roughly 1.8% found once. Flow sorting of PBMC yielded separate Vgamma9/Vdelta2+ and Vdelta2-negative gammadelta T cell populations for bulk repertoire analysis.

The specimen was gamma-delta T cells from blood. The chain carries TRDV1 and TRDJ1, with a tentative D call TRDD3 (6 bases). The receptor was derived from a pool of human donors (malaria-infected and uninfected, not separated). This CDR3 reads CALGMGVDKLIF. CDR3 bases: TGTGCTCTTGGGATGGGGGTCGATAAACTCATCTTT.